Listed below are T cell receptor beta chains from one sample, sequenced in a study of OX40 agonist ivuxolimab in advanced cancers. Using immunoSEQ multiplex PCR, the repertoire was profiled, and TCRdb retains in-frame clones only, with some absent. The sample yields roughly 80,000 clones, around 85% seen once. The sequences come from CD4+ or CD8+ T cells sorted from blood, collected in a trial of the OX40 agonist ivuxolimab. Receptors were obtained from an adult with an advanced solid tumor such as melanoma, head and neck, liver or kidney cancer. CDR3s leave out the opening cysteine and the closing phenylalanine or tryptophan. For some rows the clone size is stated as once, few or many, or as a class when expanded; others skip it.

>TRBV19|TRBJ2-5|NA
ASSIDSQETQY
>TRBV25-1|TRBJ2-3|NA
ASSEATVSDTQY
>TRBV5-3|TRBJ1-1|NA
ARAEETQEAF
>TRBV25-1|TRBJ2-2|NA
ASSDLGRSGELF
>TRBV11-1|TRBJ2-1|NA
ASSLDNEQF
>TRBV19|TRBJ1-2|NA
ASSIPDRKISVYT
>TRBV9|TRBJ2-7|NA
ASSGDLGLQTYEQY
>TRBV5-1|TRBJ2-3|NA
ASSLGQDTQY
>TRBV20-1|TRBJ2-1|NA
SASSTEQF
>TRBV30|TRBJ1-4|NA
AWSPPTGLREKLF
>TRBV5-1|TRBJ1-6|NA
ASSPDTYNSPLH
>TRBV7-9|TRBJ1-5|NA
ASSLGGDSNQPQH
>TRBV11-3|TRBJ2-7|few
ASARGINYEQY
>TRBV21-1|TRBJ2-5|once
ASPREAFQETQY